This TCR beta chain is drawn from a study of tumor-infiltrating lymphocytes in localized non-small cell lung cancer. Study-level findings and limits: No T-cell fraction difference was seen between IM1 and IM2 tumors. Not all patients were TCR sequenced, owing to tissue quantity.

Sequencing was performed with immunoSEQ multiplex PCR; in TCRdb, only in-frame clones are kept and a portion is missing. The data contain fewer than 11,000 clones, roughly 80% of them seen just once; the ten biggest clones take up about a fifth. This clone was detected once. What it recognizes is unknown. V lost 6 bases and J lost 5, with 8 bases in between. Germline V gene sequence: CDR1 LNHDA, CDR2 SQIVND (reference sequence). The CDR3 spans 12 residues. The clonotype comes from a human donor with non-small cell lung cancer. The sequenced sample was uninvolved lung tissue not adjacent to the tumor. This chain links TRBV19 with TRBJ2-1; D is uncertain. CDR3 bases: TGTGCCAGTAGCCCTACCCACAATGAGCAGTTCTTC. Protein: CASSPTHNEQFF. The entire variable domain, with the rest obtained from reference TRBV19 and TRBJ2-1, is as follows: DGGITQSPKYLFRKEGQNVTLSCEQNLNHDAMYWYRQDPGQGLRLIYYSQIVNDFQKGDIAEGYSVSREKKESFPLTVTSAQKNPTAFYLCASSPTHNEQFFGPGTRLTVL.